The text below deals with one T cell receptor beta chain. Its antigen is currently unknown. This sample was taken from a study of cytomegalovirus exposure and HLA in healthy donors. Primers for the PCR totalled 60 Vbeta and 13 Jbeta. Assay used: immunoSEQ multiplex PCR; TCRdb lists only in-frame clones, some missing. This sample yields 110,000 to 150,000 clones, of which about 71% are seen a single time; 2% to 2.5% belongs to the top ten. Study-wide points: Within the data, a cluster of highly shared sequence variants was likely a sequencing artifact.

This TCR derives from a woman aged 60 to 75 in good health and CMV-seropositive. Sequenced sample: PBMCs.

Written as DNA, the CDR3 is TGCGCCAGCAGCTTGGGGGGCCGGGAGGAGGAAAAACTGTTTTTT. Translated: CASSLGGREEEKLFF. The chain uses TRBV5-1 and TRBJ1-4, with D tentatively TRBD1 (5 bases). Germline assignment: CDR1 SGHRS and CDR2 YFSETQ. V lost 0 bases and J 8 bases, leaving 14 bases between the germline ends. The CDR3 totals 15 residues. Together with reference TRBV5-1 and TRBJ1-4, the CDR3 gives the full variable domain: KAGVTQTPRYLIKTRGQQVTLSCSPISGHRSVSWYQQTPGQGLQFLFEYFSETQRNKGNFPGRFSGRQFSNSRSEMNVSTLELGDSALYLCASSLGGREEEKLFFGSGTQLSVL.